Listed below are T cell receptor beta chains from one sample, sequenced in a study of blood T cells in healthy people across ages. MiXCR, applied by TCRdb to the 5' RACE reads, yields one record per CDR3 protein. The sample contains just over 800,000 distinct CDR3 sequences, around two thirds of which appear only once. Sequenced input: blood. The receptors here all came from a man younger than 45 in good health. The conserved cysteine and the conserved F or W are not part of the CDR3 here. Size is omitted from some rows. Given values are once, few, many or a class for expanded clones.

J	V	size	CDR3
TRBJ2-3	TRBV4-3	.	ASSGQVPQY
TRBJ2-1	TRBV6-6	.	ASSNSGTPYNEQF
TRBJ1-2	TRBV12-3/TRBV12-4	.	ASSSYRGQYGYT
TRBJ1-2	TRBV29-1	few	SVDNMDRGFGYT
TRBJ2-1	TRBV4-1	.	ASSRTGTSGLYNEQF
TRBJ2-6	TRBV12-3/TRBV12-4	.	ASSLAVAGTGGYGANVLT
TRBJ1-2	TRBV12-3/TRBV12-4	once	ASSLVGRGGRGYT
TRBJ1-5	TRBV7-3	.	ASSLTWPRNQPQH
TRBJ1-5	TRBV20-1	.	SAWDRGSRQPRH
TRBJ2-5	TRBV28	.	ASSLDAAPETQY
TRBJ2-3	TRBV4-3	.	ASSQDIGQGADTQY
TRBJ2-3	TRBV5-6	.	ASSFTPDTQY
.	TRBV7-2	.	ASSSAGGAYEQY
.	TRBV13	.	ASSLIIPSGNYEQY
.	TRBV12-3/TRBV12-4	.	ASSFLGHSTINQETQF
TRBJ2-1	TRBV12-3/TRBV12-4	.	ASTTDGGSSYNEQF
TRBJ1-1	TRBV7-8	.	ASSLGGLVAF
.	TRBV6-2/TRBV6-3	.	ASSLLSDEQY
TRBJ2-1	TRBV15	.	ATSRTFVRAGRNEQF
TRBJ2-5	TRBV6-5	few	ASRGTGAGGTQY
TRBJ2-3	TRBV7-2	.	ASSLTTADTQY
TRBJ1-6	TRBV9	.	ASSVASRGDSPLH
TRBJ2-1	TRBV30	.	AWSGLAGEQF
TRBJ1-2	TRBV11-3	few	ASSYRHGYT
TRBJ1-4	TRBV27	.	ASSFGAANEKLF
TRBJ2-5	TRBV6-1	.	ASSDVRGETQY
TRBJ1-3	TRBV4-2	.	ASSLGKGSSGNTIY
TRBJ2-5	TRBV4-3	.	ASSQGLDSSGQY
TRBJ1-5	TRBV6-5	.	ASSYGSIGPEVGNQPQH
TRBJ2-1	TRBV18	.	ASSQTHGARSSYNEQF
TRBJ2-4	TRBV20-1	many	SAVTGGQRNIQY
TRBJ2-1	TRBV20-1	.	SARAGGSAIQF
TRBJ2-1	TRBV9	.	ASSVDGSGGRNEQF
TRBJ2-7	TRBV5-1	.	ASSWMTGGEYEQY
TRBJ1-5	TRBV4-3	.	ASSPVGVQPQH
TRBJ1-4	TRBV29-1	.	SVESLGTNEKLF
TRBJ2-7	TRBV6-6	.	ASSGGYLYEQY
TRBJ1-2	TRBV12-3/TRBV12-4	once	ASSGGGGPYGYT
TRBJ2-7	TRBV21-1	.	ASSKSGRDRGRFYEQY
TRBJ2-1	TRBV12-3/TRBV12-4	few	ASSLRQHKGQF
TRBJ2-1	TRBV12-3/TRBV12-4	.	ASSLDHGVSYNKQF
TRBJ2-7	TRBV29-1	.	SFAGDRDHEQY
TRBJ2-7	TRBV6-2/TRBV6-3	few	ASSSLPRTGGAYEQY
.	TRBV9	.	ASSVRSGSRETQY
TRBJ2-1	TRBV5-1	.	ASSRTGDRLSNEQF
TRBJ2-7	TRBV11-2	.	ASSLAGQGSEQY
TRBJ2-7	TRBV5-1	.	ASSPLPPIAGGYSYNEQY
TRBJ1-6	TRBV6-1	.	ASIGDRDNSPLH
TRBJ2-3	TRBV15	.	ATSTRTDTQY
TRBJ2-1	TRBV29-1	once	SVVYVAGEQF
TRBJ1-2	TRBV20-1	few	SAETGDNYGYT
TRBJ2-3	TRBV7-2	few	ASSQDTDTQY
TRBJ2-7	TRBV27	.	ASNSGGPEQY
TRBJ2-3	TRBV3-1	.	ASSQDFEGDRTDTQY
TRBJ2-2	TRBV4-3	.	ASSHRQGERELF